A selection of T cell receptor beta chains follows, all from one sample in a study of regulatory T cells in long-lasting Graves disease. TCRdb fed the multiplex PCR reads into MiXCR, producing one record per CDR3 protein. This table has 200,000 to 300,000 distinct CDR3 sequences, 20% to 25% appearing once. Source: peripheral blood mononuclear cells (PBMCs), taken at new diagnosis, from a patient treated with antithyroid drugs. These receptors came from a female donor with Graves disease. Both conserved end residues are part of each CDR3. D genes are given only for firm matches. Not every row has a clone size; where given, it reads once, few, many or a size class.

J gene,V gene,CDR3 length,D gene,clone size,CDR3 DNA,CDR3 protein
TRBJ1-4,TRBV5-1,15,TRBD1,-,TGCGCCAGCAGCTCGTACAGGGGAGGTAATGAAAAACTGTTTTTT,CASSSYRGGNEKLFF
TRBJ2-3,TRBV6-2/TRBV6-3,17,-,many,TGTGCCAGCAGTTACGAGTGGGCTAGTACCCACGGAGATACGCAGTATTTT,CASSYEWASTHGDTQYF
TRBJ2-5,TRBV4-3,18,-,many,TGCGCCAGCAGCCAGGGCCTTGGTAGGGGCCTGATATTAGAGACCCAGTACTTC,CASSQGLGRGLILETQYF
TRBJ2-5,TRBV24-1,12,-,many,TGTGCCACCAGTGAACCCAACAGATCCCAGTACTTC,CATSEPNRSQYF
TRBJ1-2,TRBV6-2/TRBV6-3,15,TRBD1,few,TGTGCCAGCAGTTACTCGTTAAGAGACAGGGAGGGCTACACCTTC,CASSYSLRDREGYTF
TRBJ2-6,TRBV7-9,14,-,few,TGTGCCAGCTTCTCGGACGTTGGGGCCAACGTCCTGACTTTC,CASFSDVGANVLTF
TRBJ2-7,TRBV6-1,13,TRBD2,many,TGTGCCAGGAAAGGACTAGAACCCTACGAGCAGTACTTC,CARKGLEPYEQYF
TRBJ2-5,TRBV7-7,14,-,many,TGTGCCAGCAGCTTCCGGGACCTAGGAGAGACCCAGTACTTC,CASSFRDLGETQYF
TRBJ1-1,TRBV20-1,11,-,many,TGCAGTGCCGAGCCGCAGAGTGAAGCTTTCTTT,CSAEPQSEAFF
TRBJ2-1,TRBV12-3/TRBV12-4,14,TRBD2,many,TGTGCCAGCAGTCGCGGGGGGGCCGTCAATGAGCAGTTCTTC,CASSRGGAVNEQFF
TRBJ2-5,TRBV7-8,18,TRBD2,many,TGTGCCAGCAGCCTAGGGACTAGCGGGAGGGCCCGAGGAGAGACCCAGTACTTC,CASSLGTSGRARGETQYF
TRBJ1-5,TRBV7-8,14,-,many,TGTGCCAGCAGCTTAGCGGGGGCAACTCAGCCCCAGCATTTT,CASSLAGATQPQHF
TRBJ1-5,TRBV20-1,16,TRBD1,many,TGCAGTGCTATGAGCCCCCAGGGGGCCAAGGGTCAGCCCCAGCATTTT,CSAMSPQGAKGQPQHF
TRBJ1-1,TRBV6-2/TRBV6-3,14,TRBD1,-,TGTGCCAGCAGCGGGCCGACAGGGTGGAGTGAAGCTTTCTTT,CASSGPTGWSEAFF
TRBJ1-5,TRBV20-1,12,-,many,TGCAGTGCTGGAAGAGCCGGGCAGCCCCAGCATTTT,CSAGRAGQPQHF
TRBJ2-1,TRBV20-1,10,-,many,TGCAGTGCTAGAGACAATGAGCAGTTCTTC,CSARDNEQFF
TRBJ2-4,TRBV12-3/TRBV12-4,20,TRBD1,many,TGTGCCAGCAGTGCCGTACACCCCGGGACAGGGGGCTTAGCCAAAAACATTCAGTACTTC,CASSAVHPGTGGLAKNIQYF
TRBJ1-4,TRBV5-1,16,-,many,TGCGCCAGCAGCAAAGCCACAGGAGCAACTAATGAAAAACTGTTTTTT,CASSKATGATNEKLFF
TRBJ2-2,TRBV2,15,-,many,TGTGCCAGCTCCTTAGCAACTGCTTCGGCCGGGGAGCTGTTTTTT,CASSLATASAGELFF
TRBJ2-1,TRBV11-3,15,-,many,TGTGCCAGCAGCTTAGGGGGGGCAGGGGGGAATGAGCAGTTCTTC,CASSLGGAGGNEQFF
TRBJ1-1,TRBV6-5,16,-,many,TGTGCCAGCAGTTACTTTCTCGGGGGCCCGAACACTGAAGCTTTCTTT,CASSYFLGGPNTEAFF
TRBJ2-7,TRBV20-1,15,TRBD2,many,TGCAGTGCTAGAGATCGAGGCGGGAGGGCCTACGAGCAGTACTTC,CSARDRGGRAYEQYF
TRBJ2-5,TRBV19,13,-,few,TGTGCCAGTAGTGCGGGTCGCGGAGAGACCCAGTACTTC,CASSAGRGETQYF
TRBJ2-2,TRBV19,13,TRBD2,many,TGTGCCACCGCGGGGGGGCGTCACGGGGAGCTGTTTTTT,CATAGGRHGELFF